The 27 T cell receptor beta chains given below trace back to one sample, sequenced in a study of OX40 agonist ivuxolimab in advanced cancers. Sequencing used immunoSEQ multiplex PCR; TCRdb keeps in-frame clones, though not all of them. The sample yields about 67,000 clones, roughly 82% seen once. This specimen consisted of CD4+ or CD8+ T cells sorted from blood, obtained in a trial of the OX40 agonist ivuxolimab. The receptors stem from an adult with an advanced solid tumor such as melanoma, head and neck, liver or kidney cancer.

CDR3 region: CASSLTGYGYTF. Written as DNA, the CDR3 is TGTGCCAGCAGCTTGACAGGCTATGGCTACACCTTC. J is TRBJ1-2 and V is TRBV5-6; D may be TRBD1 (5 bases). The ends were cut back, 1 base at V and 4 bases at J, with 5 bases in the middle. CDR3 length: 12 residues. From germline, CDR1 is SGHDT and CDR2 YYEEEE.

The chain uses TRBV30 and TRBJ1-6; maybe TRBD1 (6 bases). The CDR3 totals 15 residues. The germline gives CDR1 GTSNPN, CDR2 SVGIG (reference sequence). Trimming took off 3 bases at V and 9 bases at J, with 18 bases between the two ends. CDR3 DNA sequence: TGTGCCTGGAGCCTAGGGACACCTATTAGTTCACCCCTCCACTTT. Protein: CAWSLGTPISSPLHF.

This clone was seen a single time. This rearrangement joins TRBV9 to TRBJ2-1; TRBD1 matches at 7 bases. The V and J ends lost 0 bases and 2 bases, in that order; junction bases with no gene match: 5. CDR3 length equals 16 residues. Germline assignment: CDR1 SGDLS and CDR2 YYNGEE. CDR3 residues: CASSVADRVPYNEQFF. The CDR3 DNA reads TGTGCCAGCAGCGTAGCTGACAGGGTGCCCTACAATGAGCAGTTCTTC. Looking up the rest from reference TRBV9 and TRBJ2-1 gives the full variable domain: DSGVTQTPKHLITATGQRVTLRCSPRSGDLSVYWYQQSLDQGLQFLIQYYNGEERAKGNILERFSAQQFPDLHSELNLSSLELGDSALYFCASSVADRVPYNEQFFGPGTRLTVL.

V is TRBV14 and J is TRBJ1-4; D is unclear. Per the germline V gene, CDR1 is SGHDN and CDR2 is FVKESK. CDR3 size: 14 residues. The germline V and J ends were trimmed by 1 base and 8 bases, with 11 bases remaining between them. CDR3 sequence (DNA): TGTGCCAGCAGCCAAGTTACAGTATGGGAAAAACTGTTTTTT. This encodes CASSQVTVWEKLFF.

The rearrangement links TRBV12-5 to TRBJ2-7; D is undetermined. Per the germline V gene, CDR1 is LGHNT and CDR2 is FRNRAP. Trimming left V 2 bases short and J 6 bases short, with 11 bases between. The CDR3 length is 13 residues. In DNA, the CDR3 is TGTGCTAGTGGTTTGTCTGCCAAGGCCGAGCAGTACTTC. Encoded protein: CASGLSAKAEQYF.

A remark on this clone: At one end, the junction sequence differs from germline, possibly due to a read error. The chain employs TRBV5-1 and TRBJ2-1; D ambiguous. This CDR3 has 13 amino acids. From germline, CDR1 is SGHRS and CDR2 YFSETQ. The chain's CDR3 is CASLETVGYEKFF. CDR3 sequence (DNA): TGCGCCAGTCTCGAAACTGTTGGGTATGAGAAGTTCTTC. The variable domain in full, completed from reference TRBV5-1 and TRBJ2-1, reads KAGVTQTPRYLIKTRGQQVTLSCSPISGHRSVSWYQQTPGQGLQFLFEYFSETQRNKGNFPGRFSGRQFSNSRSEMNVSTLELGDSALYLCASLETVGYEKFFGPGTRLTVL.

The chain carries TRBV19 and TRBJ1-1, with TRBD1 identical over 8 bases. The germline gives CDR1 LNHDA, CDR2 SQIVND (reference sequence). CDR3 size: 12 residues. V shed 9 bases, J shed 7 bases, and the junction held 7 bases outside the gene matches. CDR3 in amino acids: CASGQGWGEAFF. For the CDR3, the DNA is TGTGCCAGCGGACAGGGCTGGGGTGAAGCTTTCTTT.

This chain uses TRBV5-1 with TRBJ2-7; 11 bases are shared with TRBD1. V dropped 4 bases and J dropped 0; count of bases not matched to a gene: 3. This CDR3 has 15 residues. Germline-derived CDR1 and CDR2 are SGHRS and YFSETQ. Here the CDR3 DNA reads TGCGCCAGCAGCCTCGGACAGGGGGCCTCCTACGAGCAGTACTTC. Translation: CASSLGQGASYEQYF.

The rearrangement links TRBV2 to TRBJ2-1, with D tentatively TRBD1 (6 bases). This CDR3 contains 14 residues. V lost 3 bases and J lost 9, with 15 bases in between. The germline CDR1 and CDR2 sequences are SNHLY and FYNNEI. CDR3 nucleotides: TGTGCCAGCAGTGAGGGACATTCCCCCAGTGAGCAGTTCTTC. Protein product: CASSEGHSPSEQFF.

The chain has TRBV5-8 and TRBJ2-2; no definite D call. The CDR3 is made up of 15 amino acids. The germline CDR1 and CDR2 sequences are SGHTS and YDEGEE. Trimming pared 2 bases from V and 1 base from J, leaving 9 bases between. CDR3 region: CASSFYSLNTGELFF. Here the CDR3 DNA reads TGTGCCAGCAGCTTTTACAGTTTGAACACCGGGGAGCTGTTTTTT.

V gene TRBV5-1 combines with J gene TRBJ1-1; 7 nucleotides line up with TRBD1. Germline CDR1 and CDR2: SGHRS and YFSETQ. Unmatched junction bases numbered 10, after V lost 5 bases and J lost 6 bases. The CDR3 extends over 14 amino acids. The CDR3 DNA is TGCGCCAGCAGAACTACCACAGGGGACCCTGAAGCTTTCTTT. Amino acid sequence: CASRTTTGDPEAFF.

The rearrangement links TRBV7-9 to TRBJ2-2, with D maybe TRBD1 (6 bases). CDR3 size: 15 residues. The germline gives CDR1 SEHNR, CDR2 FQNEAQ (reference sequence). Trimming shortened V by 6 bases and J by 0 bases, and 11 bases separated the two germline ends. The CDR3 bases are TGTGCCAGCAGTGAGGACAGCCCGAACACCGGGGAGCTGTTTTTT. Amino acids: CASSEDSPNTGELFF. The full variable domain, its missing parts supplied by reference TRBV7-9 and TRBJ2-2, is DTGVSQNPRHKITKRGQNVTFRCDPISEHNRLYWYRQTLGQGPEFLTYFQNEAQLEKSRLLSDRFSAERPKGSFSTLEIQRTEQGDSAMYLCASSEDSPNTGELFFGEGSRLTVL.

The CDR3 bases are TGTGCCAGCAGTTCCCTGGACAGGGGAAATGAAAAACTGTTTTTT. It is translated as CASSSLDRGNEKLFF. The V call is TRBV6-6, the J call TRBJ1-4, with 9 bases matching TRBD1. V lost 4 bases and J lost 5; bases outside the gene matches: 5. The CDR3 runs to 15 residues. Per the germline V gene, CDR1 is MNHNY and CDR2 is SVGAGI (reference sequence).

This clone was seen once. V is TRBV28 and J is TRBJ2-7; 7 positions agree with TRBD1. The length of the CDR3 is 11 residues. V lost 4 bases and J lost 10; bases outside the gene matches: 4. Germline-derived CDR1 and CDR2 are MDHEN and SYDVKM. CDR3: CASSSNRGQYF. For the CDR3, the DNA is TGTGCCAGCAGTTCAAACAGGGGTCAGTACTTC.

This clone has more than one count but fewer than ten. This chain links TRBV7-2 with TRBJ1-2, with unresolved D. The CDR3 runs to 12 residues. V was shortened by 3 bases and J by 6 bases, with 8 bases between the two germline ends. Looked up from germline, CDR1 is SGHTA and CDR2 is FQGNSA. The CDR3 region is CASSFFGDGYTF. For the CDR3, the DNA is TGTGCCAGCAGCTTTTTCGGGGATGGCTACACCTTC.

The chain employs TRBV27 and TRBJ1-2; a weak D match, TRBD1 (6 bases). The germline V gene has CDR1 MNHEY and CDR2 SMNVEV (reference sequence). The CDR3 is made up of 14 amino acids. V was clipped by 3 bases and J by 4 bases, with 12 bases between them. CDR3 loop: CASSFSRTAYGYTF. The DNA of the CDR3 is TGTGCCAGCAGTTTCTCCCGGACAGCCTATGGCTACACCTTC.

The chain uses TRBV7-2 and TRBJ1-5; D not certain. This CDR3 has 13 amino acids. The V and J ends lost 5 bases and 2 bases respectively, with 7 bases between them. Germline-derived CDR1 and CDR2 are SGHTA and FQGNSA. Here the CDR3 reads CASSPDGNQPQHF. DNA of the CDR3: TGTGCCAGCAGCCCAGACGGCAATCAGCCCCAGCATTTT.

The J gene is TRBJ2-7, the V gene TRBV6-1; D remains unclear. The V and J ends lost 5 bases and 7 bases respectively, with 15 bases between them. CDR1 is MNHNS, CDR2 SASEGT, per germline. This CDR3 has 13 amino acids. For the CDR3, the DNA is TGTGCCAGCAGTCCCTACCAGACTGAGGAGCAGTACGTC. It specifies CASSPYQTEEQYV.

There are a few counts of this clone. This chain joins TRBV5-4 and TRBJ1-1; no clear D. V was clipped by 3 bases and J by 4 bases, with 16 bases between them. The CDR3 has 15 residues. Per germline, CDR1 SGHNT and CDR2 YYREEE (reference sequence). CDR3 residues: CASSSDTVPGTEAFF. The CDR3 DNA follows: TGTGCCAGCAGCTCCGATACCGTCCCTGGCACTGAAGCTTTCTTT.

The chain links TRBV19 to TRBJ1-2; no firm D call. V dropped 4 bases and J dropped 5 bases, with 14 bases sitting between them. CDR1 is LNHDA, CDR2 SQIVND, per germline (reference sequence). This CDR3 has 14 amino acids. The CDR3 is CASSTRTGSYGYTF. The CDR3 coding sequence is TGTGCCAGTAGTACGAGGACGGGGAGTTATGGCTACACCTTC.

V gene TRBV7-8 combines with J gene TRBJ1-5; tentative D call: TRBD1 (5 bases). CDR3 length: 15 residues. Germline CDR1 SGHVS, CDR2 FQNEAQ. Trimming took off 5 bases at V and 1 base at J, with 12 bases between the two ends. Here the CDR3 DNA reads TGTGCCAGCAGCCCGGGACCACCCAGCAATCAGCCCCAGCATTTT. It yields the protein CASSPGPPSNQPQHF.

This clone was counted once. The rearrangement joins TRBV27 to TRBJ2-1; 8 bases are a match to TRBD1. Germline V gives CDR1 MNHEY, CDR2 SMNVEV (reference sequence). This CDR3 is built from 16 residues. V gave up 5 bases and J gave up 9 bases; unmatched junction bases: 15. This CDR3 is CASSPADRVPFGEQFF. The CDR3 region has the DNA TGTGCCAGCAGTCCCGCGGACAGGGTGCCCTTCGGTGAGCAGTTCTTC.

The chain links TRBV27 to TRBJ1-6; D ambiguous. V was cut by 6 bases and J by 0 bases, with 9 bases left in between. The CDR3 has 15 amino acids. The germline V gene has CDR1 MNHEY and CDR2 SMNVEV (reference sequence). This chain's CDR3 is CASRRPSSYNSPLHF. The CDR3, as DNA: TGTGCCAGCAGGCGGCCCAGCTCCTATAATTCACCCCTCCACTTT.

This chain joins TRBV2 and TRBJ2-1; D remains ambiguous. Trimming cost V 7 bases and J 2 bases, with 9 bases left between them. The CDR3 is 13 amino acids. Germline V gives CDR1 SNHLY, CDR2 FYNNEI. The CDR3 loop is CASKVQTYNEQFF. DNA for the CDR3: TGTGCCAGCAAGGTCCAAACCTACAATGAGCAGTTCTTC.

Here the CDR3 DNA reads TGTGCCAGCAGTCCTTCTTCCGGGACAGGGGGCGCGAGCAATCAGCCCCAGCATTTT. Encoded protein: CASSPSSGTGGASNQPQHF. The chain recombines TRBV27 with TRBJ1-5, with TRBD1 matching 12 bases. The junction had 12 bases not matched to a gene; V was cut back by 5 bases and J by 1 base. The germline CDR1 and CDR2 sequences are MNHEY and SMNVEV (reference sequence). There are 19 residues in the CDR3.

The gene calls are TRBV30 and TRBJ2-7; possible D gene TRBD1, 5 bases. This CDR3 contains 18 residues. Germline V CDR1 and CDR2: GTSNPN, SVGIG (reference sequence). The V and J ends lost 2 bases and 1 base respectively, with 24 bases between them. CDR3 residues: CAWSSVTELKGLSYEQYF. The CDR3 nucleotides are TGTGCCTGGAGTTCGGTCACGGAGCTGAAGGGGCTATCCTACGAGCAGTACTTC.

The chain carries TRBV30 and TRBJ1-3; D call uncertain. The CDR3 runs to 15 residues. The V and J ends lost 0 bases and 0 bases respectively, with 9 bases between them. The germline V gene has CDR1 GTSNPN and CDR2 SVGIG (reference sequence). CDR3 region: CAWSVVKGSGNTIYF. The CDR3 region has the DNA TGTGCCTGGAGTGTTGTCAAAGGCTCTGGAAACACCATATATTTT.